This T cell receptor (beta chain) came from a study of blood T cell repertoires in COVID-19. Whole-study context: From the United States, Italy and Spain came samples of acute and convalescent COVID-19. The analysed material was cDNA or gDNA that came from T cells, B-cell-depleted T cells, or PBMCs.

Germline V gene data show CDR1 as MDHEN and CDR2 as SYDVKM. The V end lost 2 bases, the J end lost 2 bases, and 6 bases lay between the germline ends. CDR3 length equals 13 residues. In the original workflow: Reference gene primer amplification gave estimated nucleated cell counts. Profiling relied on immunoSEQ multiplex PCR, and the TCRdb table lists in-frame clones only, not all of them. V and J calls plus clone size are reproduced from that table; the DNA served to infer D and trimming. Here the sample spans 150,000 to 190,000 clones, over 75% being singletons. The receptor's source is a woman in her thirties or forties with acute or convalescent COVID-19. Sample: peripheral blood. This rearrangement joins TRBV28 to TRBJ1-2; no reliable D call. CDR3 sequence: CASSLAVNYGYTF. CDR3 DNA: TGTGCCAGCAGTTTAGCGGTCAACTATGGCTACACCTTC.